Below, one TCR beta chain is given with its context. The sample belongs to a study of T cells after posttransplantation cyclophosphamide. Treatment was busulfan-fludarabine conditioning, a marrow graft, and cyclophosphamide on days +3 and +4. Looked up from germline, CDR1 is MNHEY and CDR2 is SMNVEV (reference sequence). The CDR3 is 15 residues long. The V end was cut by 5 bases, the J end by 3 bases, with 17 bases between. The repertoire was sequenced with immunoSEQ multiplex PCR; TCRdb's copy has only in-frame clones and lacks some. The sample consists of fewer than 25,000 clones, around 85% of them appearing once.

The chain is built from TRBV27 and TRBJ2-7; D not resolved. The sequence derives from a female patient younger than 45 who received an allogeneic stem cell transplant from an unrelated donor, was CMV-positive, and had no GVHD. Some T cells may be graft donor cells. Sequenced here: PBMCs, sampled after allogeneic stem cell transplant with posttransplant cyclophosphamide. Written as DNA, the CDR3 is TGTGCCAGCAGTCCCACCCCGGCGGCGATCTACGAGCAGTACTTC. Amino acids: CASSPTPAAIYEQYF.